This T cell receptor beta chain comes out of a study of identical twins. TCRdb recomputed calls from the 5' RACE reads with MiXCR, one row per CDR3 protein. The sample carries about 160,000 distinct CDR3 sequences, approximately 4% recorded once. Trimming removed 5 bases at V and 0 bases at J, with 5 bases between. CDR3 length equals 14 residues. CDR1 is MNHEY, CDR2 SMNVEV, per germline (reference sequence). On this clonotype: Its antigen is currently unknown.

Study-level results: Insertions were fewer in abundant cord blood beta clonotypes, whereas memory repertoires showed none of this pattern.

The origin of this receptor is a man between 18 and 35 years old in good health. What was sequenced was memory T cells sorted from blood. This chain joins TRBV27 and TRBJ2-6; D gene unclear. CDR3 sequence: CASSVYSGANVLTF. CDR3 in DNA: TGTGCCAGCAGTGTATACTCTGGGGCCAACGTCCTGACTTTC.